A selection of T cell receptor beta chains follows, all from one sample in a study of post-analysis software for immune sequencing data. TCRdb called the PCR reads again in MiXCR, with one record for every CDR3 protein. Among about 820,000 distinct CDR3 sequences, about 53% were seen once, and the ten largest hold about 4.5%. Sequencing was carried out using blood. The receptors were gathered from a girl under 18 with multiple sclerosis. CDR3s include the opening cysteine and the closing phenylalanine or tryptophan. D genes are given only for firm matches. Rows may omit the clone size; those that give it use once, few, many or a size class.

TRBJ1-1,NA,TRBV29-1,NA,TGCAGCGTTGAAGTCGGAGGGGACAAAACTGAAGCTTTCTTT,CSVEVGGDKTEAFF
TRBJ2-1,NA,TRBV7-3,NA,TGTGCCAGCAGCTTAACCCTTATGCACGAGCAGTTCTTC,CASSLTLMHEQFF
TRBJ1-5,TRBD1,TRBV7-9,NA,TGTGCCAGCAGTTACGAGGGGGCCGGTCAGCCCCAGCATTTT,CASSYEGAGQPQHF
TRBJ2-5,TRBD2,TRBV5-5,few,TGTGCCAGCAGCTTGATGCCTAGCGGGATCCAAGAGACCCAGTACTTC,CASSLMPSGIQETQYF
TRBJ2-7,NA,TRBV29-1,few,TGCAGCGTTGAAGATAGGCCGGTAAGCTCCTACGAGCAGTACTTC,CSVEDRPVSSYEQYF
TRBJ1-5,NA,TRBV6-5,once,TGTGCCAGCGGGCGGGTCTCGATGCAGCCCCAGCATTTT,CASGRVSMQPQHF
TRBJ2-5,TRBD2,TRBV5-1,NA,TGCGCCAGCAGCGATGGGGTAGCGGGAGGCCAAGAGACCCAGTACTTC,CASSDGVAGGQETQYF
TRBJ1-2,NA,TRBV27,few,TGTGCCAGCAGTTTGGCAGGGGAGTATGACTATGGCTACACCTTC,CASSLAGEYDYGYTF
TRBJ2-3,NA,TRBV20-1,NA,TGCAGTGCAGAACGGGACACCAGACAAGCAGATACGCAGTATTTT,CSAERDTRQADTQYF
TRBJ1-2,NA,TRBV20-1,NA,TGCAGTGCTGGGCAGTCGCTTCAATGGGGCTACACCTTC,CSAGQSLQWGYTF
TRBJ2-7,NA,TRBV15,few,TGTGCCACCAGCAGAGATAAAGCGTTGTCCTACGAGCAGTACTTC,CATSRDKALSYEQYF
TRBJ2-7,TRBD1,TRBV20-1,NA,TGCAGTGCCAACCCACTCGACAGGGGTACTCCCTACGAGCAGTACTTC,CSANPLDRGTPYEQYF
TRBJ1-1,NA,TRBV27,NA,TGTGCCAGCAGTTTATTTGGGTCGCACACTGAAGCTTTCTTT,CASSLFGSHTEAFF
TRBJ2-7,TRBD2,TRBV28,NA,TGTGCCAGCGGAGAACTAGCGGGAGGCAAATACGAGCAGTACTTC,CASGELAGGKYEQYF
TRBJ2-1,TRBD2,TRBV5-5,NA,TGTGCCAGCAGCTTGGTGGGGGGACTAGCGGCGTTACAGTCGCAGTTCTTC,CASSLVGGLAALQSQFF
TRBJ1-2,NA,TRBV21-1,NA,TGTGCCAGTAAACAGGTTACTGGCTACACCTTC,CASKQVTGYTF
TRBJ2-7,NA,TRBV29-1,NA,TGCAGCGTAGTCAACAGGGGAGGCTACGAGCAGTACTTC,CSVVNRGGYEQYF
TRBJ2-7,NA,TRBV29-1,few,TGCAGCGTTGAACTTGGCACAGGCCTTTCCTACGAGCAGTACTTC,CSVELGTGLSYEQYF
TRBJ1-1,NA,TRBV7-9,many,TGTGCCAGCAGCTTAGGCGGGGCTCACGTTGCTTTCTTT,CASSLGGAHVAFF
TRBJ1-2,NA,TRBV7-2,NA,TGTGCCAGCAGCTTTAATGGGGGCGACGGCTACACCTTC,CASSFNGGDGYTF
TRBJ2-1,TRBD2,TRBV11-3,NA,TGTGCCAGCAGCCTACGACTAGCGGGGGACACCAATGAGCAGTTCTTC,CASSLRLAGDTNEQFF
TRBJ1-2,TRBD1,TRBV28,NA,TGTGCCAGCAGTTTATGGGCAGGGGGCGGCTATGGCTACACCTTC,CASSLWAGGGYGYTF
TRBJ1-2,NA,TRBV7-9,few,TGTGCCAGCAGCTCCGATCGGGGCAGCGGTGGCTACACCTTC,CASSSDRGSGGYTF
TRBJ2-7,TRBD2,TRBV20-1,NA,TGCAGTGCTAAACTAGCGGGGGTGAACTACGAGCAGTACTTC,CSAKLAGVNYEQYF
TRBJ2-5,NA,TRBV7-9,NA,TGTGCCAGCAGCTTAAAGCTATCAGGGGCCCAGGTTTCGGAGCAGTACTTC,CASSLKLSGAQVSEQYF
TRBJ2-1,TRBD2,TRBV10-3,NA,TGTGCCATCAGTGACCTCGGGAGGCTGAGCAATGAGCAGTTCTTC,CAISDLGRLSNEQFF
TRBJ2-7,NA,TRBV5-1,NA,TGCGCCAGCGCACCGCTAGCGACTAGCTCCTACGAGCAGTACTTC,CASAPLATSSYEQYF
TRBJ2-3,NA,TRBV5-1,many,TGTGCCAGCAGCTTAGGCAGAAGCACAGATACGCAGTATTTT,CASSLGRSTDTQYF
TRBJ2-6,TRBD1,TRBV7-3,NA,TGTGCCAGCAGCTTGCTAGGACAGGGACGCGCCTCTGGGGCCAACGTCCTGACTTTC,CASSLLGQGRASGANVLTF
TRBJ2-3,NA,TRBV20-1,NA,TGCAGTGCTAGAGAGTGGGAGGGGGTCCAGTTCGATACGCAGTATTTT,CSAREWEGVQFDTQYF
TRBJ2-7,TRBD2,TRBV11-2,NA,TGTGCCAGCAGCATTAGCGGGGAGAGATACGAGCAGTACTTC,CASSISGERYEQYF
TRBJ2-2,NA,TRBV5-1,NA,TGCGCCAGCAGCTTTCAGGGTGGCACCGGGGAGCTGTTTTTT,CASSFQGGTGELFF
TRBJ1-1,TRBD1,TRBV7-2,NA,TGTGCCAGCAGCTCTAGACGACAGGGGGCTCGGACTGAAGCTTTCTTT,CASSSRRQGARTEAFF
TRBJ2-1,TRBD2,TRBV2,NA,TGTGCCATTTCACGGACTAGCGGGAGGAATGAGCAGTTCTTC,CAISRTSGRNEQFF
TRBJ2-4,TRBD2,TRBV2,NA,TGTGCCAGCAGTGTAAGGAGGCGGGGGGCTGGCAAAAACATTCAGTACTTC,CASSVRRRGAGKNIQYF
TRBJ2-7,TRBD2,TRBV20-1,NA,TGCAGTGCTAGCCCCCAGCGGGGCTCCTACGAGCAGTACTTC,CSASPQRGSYEQYF
TRBJ1-1,TRBD1,TRBV12-3/TRBV12-4,NA,TGTGCCAGCAGGTTAGCGGGACAGGGAAAGGGGAACACTGAAGCTTTCTTT,CASRLAGQGKGNTEAFF
TRBJ2-1,TRBD1,TRBV20-1,NA,TGCAGTGCTAGAGGTCGGACAGGCCGTAGTGGTGAGCAGTTCTTC,CSARGRTGRSGEQFF
TRBJ1-5,TRBD1,TRBV9,NA,TGTGCCAGCAGCGCAGGGGGCCCGGGGCAGCCCCAGCATTTT,CASSAGGPGQPQHF
TRBJ2-1,TRBD2,TRBV24-1,once,TGTGCCACCAGTGAGAGCGGGAGAAGCTACAATGAGCAGTTCTTC,CATSESGRSYNEQFF
TRBJ2-5,NA,TRBV20-1,few,TGCAGTGCTAGAGATGCGGACTCCCAGCGGGAGACCCAGTACTTC,CSARDADSQRETQYF
TRBJ1-1,NA,TRBV29-1,NA,TGCAGCACTCACAGACAGGCAGCTTGGACCGGGGGCATTAACACTGAAGCTTTCTTT,CSTHRQAAWTGGINTEAFF
TRBJ1-5,NA,TRBV12-5,NA,TGTGCTAGTGGTCCATCCATCGGGATAGGTACGCAGCATTTT,CASGPSIGIGTQHF
TRBJ1-2,NA,TRBV29-1,NA,TGCAGCGTTGAATATCTGGGGAGGATAGATGGCTACACCTTC,CSVEYLGRIDGYTF
TRBJ2-7,TRBD2,TRBV12-3/TRBV12-4,few,TGTGCCAGCAGTAAATGGAGCGGGGTCAGCTCCTACGAGCAGTACTTC,CASSKWSGVSSYEQYF
TRBJ2-5,TRBD2,TRBV29-1,NA,TGCAGCGCCCCACTAGCGGCCTTACAAGAGACCCAGTACTTC,CSAPLAALQETQYF
TRBJ2-7,NA,TRBV18,few,TGTGCCAGCTCAGAAACTAGCTTTAACTACGAGCAGTACTTC,CASSETSFNYEQYF
TRBJ2-3,NA,TRBV6-5,few,TGTGCCAGCAGTTCTCACTCAGATACGCAGTATTTT,CASSSHSDTQYF
TRBJ2-2,TRBD1,TRBV20-1,few,TGCAGTGCTAAAAAACCCGGGACAGGGAACACCGGGGAGCTGTTTTTT,CSAKKPGTGNTGELFF
TRBJ2-7,NA,TRBV7-9,few,TGTGCCAGCAGCTCCCGGACAGTTCTACGGGAGCAGTACTTC,CASSSRTVLREQYF
TRBJ2-5,NA,TRBV10-3,few,TGTGCCATCAGTGACTCAAAGTCGACTAACCAAGAGACCCAGTACTTC,CAISDSKSTNQETQYF